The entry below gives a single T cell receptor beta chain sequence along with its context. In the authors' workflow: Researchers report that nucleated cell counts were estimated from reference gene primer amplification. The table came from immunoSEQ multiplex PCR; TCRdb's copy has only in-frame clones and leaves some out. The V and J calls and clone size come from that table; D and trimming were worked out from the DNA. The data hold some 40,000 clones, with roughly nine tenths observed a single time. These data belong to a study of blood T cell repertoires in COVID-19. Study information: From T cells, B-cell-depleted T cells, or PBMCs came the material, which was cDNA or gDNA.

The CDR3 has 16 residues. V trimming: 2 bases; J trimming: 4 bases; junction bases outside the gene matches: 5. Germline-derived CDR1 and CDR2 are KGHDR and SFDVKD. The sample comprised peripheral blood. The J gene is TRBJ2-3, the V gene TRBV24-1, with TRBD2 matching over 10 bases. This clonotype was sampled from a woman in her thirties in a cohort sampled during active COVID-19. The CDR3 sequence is CATSDYTSGVPDTQYF. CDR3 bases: TGTGCCACCAGTGATTATACTAGCGGGGTTCCAGATACGCAGTATTTT.